This T cell receptor beta chain was profiled in a study of PD-1 blockade in classical Hodgkin lymphoma. General study findings and limits: Baseline diversity was lower in partial responders and progressors than complete responders. Patients excluded were those beginning nivolumab under 1 year after ASCT.

Measured with immunoSEQ multiplex PCR; TCRdb has only the in-frame clones, and not every one. The table shows 20,000 to 25,000 clones, with over 70% occurring only once. There was relapse after autologous stem cell transplantation in every patient, and there was variation in brentuximab vedotin exposure. Turning to this clone: What it recognizes is unknown.

With 6 bases removed from V and 6 bases from J, the gap between germline ends came to 17 bases. Per germline, CDR1 SGHNT and CDR2 YYREEE (reference sequence). There are 14 residues in the CDR3. The sequence was obtained from a human donor with classical Hodgkin lymphoma. The J gene is TRBJ2-3, the V gene TRBV5-4; D gene ambiguous. The input for sequencing was peripheral blood mononuclear cells (PBMCs), taken before the second cycle of nivolumab. The CDR3, as DNA: TGTGCCAGCACCTCAGGACCACACGTGGATACGCAGTATTTT. This translates into CASTSGPHVDTQYF.